This record concerns one TCR beta chain sequence. TCRdb's table, derived via immunoSEQ multiplex PCR, lists solely in-frame clones and lacks some. In the table there are over 130,000 clones, around 95% of which are singletons. This entry belongs to a study of T cell responses to AZD1222 COVID-19 vaccine. Germline-derived CDR1 and CDR2 are LGHNA and YNFKEQ. Trimming stripped 0 bases from V and 2 bases from J, with 11 bases between. The CDR3 runs 15 residues. The material was peripheral blood, obtained on day 0 of AZD1222 vaccination. The chain uses TRBV4-2 and TRBJ2-7, with D uncertain. The TCR originated in an adult in good health. DNA of the CDR3: TGTGCCAGCAGCCAAGACATAGGATTCACCTACGAGCAGTACGTC. As protein: CASSQDIGFTYEQYV.